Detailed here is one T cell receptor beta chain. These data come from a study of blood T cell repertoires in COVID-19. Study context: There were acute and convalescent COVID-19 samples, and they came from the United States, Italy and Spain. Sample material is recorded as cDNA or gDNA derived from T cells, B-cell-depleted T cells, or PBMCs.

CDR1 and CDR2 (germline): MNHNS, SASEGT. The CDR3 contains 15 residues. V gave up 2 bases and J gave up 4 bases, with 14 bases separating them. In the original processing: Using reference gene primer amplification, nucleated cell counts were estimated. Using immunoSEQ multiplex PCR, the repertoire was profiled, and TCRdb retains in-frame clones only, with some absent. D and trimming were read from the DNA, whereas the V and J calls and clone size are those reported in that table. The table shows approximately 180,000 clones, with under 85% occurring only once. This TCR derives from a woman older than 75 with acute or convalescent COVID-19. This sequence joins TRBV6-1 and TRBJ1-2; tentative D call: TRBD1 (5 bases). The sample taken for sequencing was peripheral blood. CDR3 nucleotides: TGTGCCAGCAGTGAACAGGGAGGGCTTAGCTATGGCTACACCTTC. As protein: CASSEQGGLSYGYTF.